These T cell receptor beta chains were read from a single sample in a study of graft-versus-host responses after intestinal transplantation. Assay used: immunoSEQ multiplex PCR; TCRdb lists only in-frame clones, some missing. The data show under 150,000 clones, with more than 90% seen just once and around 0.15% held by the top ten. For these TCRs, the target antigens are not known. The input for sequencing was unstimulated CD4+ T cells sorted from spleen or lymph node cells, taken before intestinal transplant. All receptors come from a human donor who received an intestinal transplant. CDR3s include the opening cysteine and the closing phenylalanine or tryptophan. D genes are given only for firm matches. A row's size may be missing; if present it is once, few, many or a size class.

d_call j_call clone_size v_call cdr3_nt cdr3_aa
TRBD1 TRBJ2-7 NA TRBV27 TGTGCCAGCAGTTTAAAAGGGACAGGGGGGTCGTACGAGCAGTACTTC CASSLKGTGGSYEQYF
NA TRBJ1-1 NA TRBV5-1 TGCGCCAGCAGAAGTGGACGGCAGAACACTGAAGCTTTCTTT CASRSGRQNTEAFF
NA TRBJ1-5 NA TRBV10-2 TGCGCCAGCAGTGAGTCAAGGCTAGTGAATAGCAATCAGCCCCAGCATTTT CASSESRLVNSNQPQHF
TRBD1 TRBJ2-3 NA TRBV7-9 TGTGCCAGCAGCTTTGGACAGGGAATTGAGGGAGATACGCAGTATTTT CASSFGQGIEGDTQYF
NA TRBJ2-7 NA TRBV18 TGTGCCAGCTCACAGACCGGCTACGAGCAGTACTTC CASSQTGYEQYF
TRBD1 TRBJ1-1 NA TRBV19 TGTGCCAGTAGACTACCGGGACAGGCCTCAGAATTT CASRLPGQASEF
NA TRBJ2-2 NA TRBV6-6 TGTGCCAGCAGTTCGATGGGCAACACCGGGGAGCTGTTTTTT CASSSMGNTGELFF
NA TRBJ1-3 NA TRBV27 TGTGCCAGCAGTTTATCGGGCCTCGGAAACACCATATATTTT CASSLSGLGNTIYF
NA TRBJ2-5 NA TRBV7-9 TGTGCCAGCAGTCCAGGTTTGGATGAGACCCAGTACTTC CASSPGLDETQYF
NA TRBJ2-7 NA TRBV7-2 TGTGCCAGCAGCTCTTCCGGGACAATCTACGAGCAGTACTTC CASSSSGTIYEQYF
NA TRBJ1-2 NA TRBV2 TGTGCCAGCGTTCGGGGGGACCGAGGCTACACCTTC CASVRGDRGYTF
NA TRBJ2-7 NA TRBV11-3 TGTGCCAGCAGCCGGGCTAGCCACTACGAGCAGTACTTC CASSRASHYEQYF
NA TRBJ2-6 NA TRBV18 TGTGCCAGCTCACCAGCATCTGGGGCCAACGTCCTGACTTTC CASSPASGANVLTF
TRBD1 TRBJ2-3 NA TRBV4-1 TGCGCCAGCAGCCAAGTTAAGGACAGGGGGGATACGCAGTATTTT CASSQVKDRGDTQYF
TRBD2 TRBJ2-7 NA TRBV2 TGTGCCAGCACTACCGGGGGGCCTAGCGGGGGCTACGAGCAGTACTTC CASTTGGPSGGYEQYF
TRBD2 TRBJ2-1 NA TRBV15 TGTGCCACCAGCAGAGCTCGGCTAGCGGACAATGAGCAGTTCTTC CATSRARLADNEQFF
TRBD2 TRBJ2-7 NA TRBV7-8 TGTGCCAGCAGCTCGAGACTAGCGGCAAACGAGCAGTACTTC CASSSRLAANEQYF
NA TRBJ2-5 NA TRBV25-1 TGTGCCAGCAGTGGCGGGACGGTAGAGACCCAGTACTTC CASSGGTVETQYF
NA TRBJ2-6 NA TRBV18 TGTGCCAGCTCACCCGAGGGGTCTGGGGCCAACGTCCTGACTTTC CASSPEGSGANVLTF
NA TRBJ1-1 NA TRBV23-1 TGCGCCAGCTTGGTCGACACCGTGAACACTGAAGCTTTCTTT CASLVDTVNTEAFF
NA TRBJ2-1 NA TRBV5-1 TGCGCCAGCAGCTTGGAAGGTGATGAGCAGTTCTTC CASSLEGDEQFF
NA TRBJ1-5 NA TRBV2 TGTGCCAGCAAAAAAGGGGTAGGGCAGCCCCAGCATTTT CASKKGVGQPQHF
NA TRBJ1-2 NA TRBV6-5 TGTGCCAGCAGCTCCGGGACCGAGTTCTATGGCTACACCTTC CASSSGTEFYGYTF
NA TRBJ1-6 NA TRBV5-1 TGCGCCAGCAGCCCCGGGACTGCCCTATATTCACCCCTCCACTTT CASSPGTALYSPLHF
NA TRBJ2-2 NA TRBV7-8 TGTGCCAGCAGCTTACGGGGGCGCACCGGGGAGCTGTTTTTT CASSLRGRTGELFF
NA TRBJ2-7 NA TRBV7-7 TGTGCCAGCAGCTTAGTGGGCGAGCAGTACTTC CASSLVGEQYF
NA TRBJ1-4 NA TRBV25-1 TGTGCCAGCAGTGGGGGGGGCTCGGATGAAAAACTGTTTTTT CASSGGGSDEKLFF
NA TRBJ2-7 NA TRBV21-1 TGTGCCAGCCACAGGGGACTTACCATACACAGGGGCCCAGCGGTTACCTACGAGCAGTACTTC CASHRGLTIHRGPAVTYEQYF
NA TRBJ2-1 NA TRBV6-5 TGTGCCAGCAGTTACTGGGGACCGAGAAACAATGAGCAGTTCTTC CASSYWGPRNNEQFF
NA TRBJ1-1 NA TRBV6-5 TGTGCCAGCACCTTTCAATTGAACACTGAAGCTTTCTTT CASTFQLNTEAFF
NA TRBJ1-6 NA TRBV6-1 TGTGCCAGCAGTGAAGACAGGGTCGGTTCACCCCTCCACTTT CASSEDRVGSPLHF
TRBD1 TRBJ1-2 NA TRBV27 TGTGCCAGCAGATCCCCCAAGACAGGGTTCTATGGCTACACCTTC CASRSPKTGFYGYTF
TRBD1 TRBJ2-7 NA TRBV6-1 TGTGCCAGCAGTTTACAGGGGGTCCACGAGCAGTACTTC CASSLQGVHEQYF
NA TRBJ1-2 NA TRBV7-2 TGTGCCAGCAGCTTGCTCCGGCGCTCGTCCCCTCATGGCTACACCTTC CASSLLRRSSPHGYTF
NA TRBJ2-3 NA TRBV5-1 TGCGCCAGCAGCTTGGAGTCGTCCCTGAGCACAGATACGCAGTATTTT CASSLESSLSTDTQYF
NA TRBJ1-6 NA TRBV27 TGTGCCACCCGACCGGGTAATCGCAATTCACCCCTCCACTTT CATRPGNRNSPLHF
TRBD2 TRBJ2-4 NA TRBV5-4 TGTGCCAGCAGCTCTCCGGGACTAGCCAAGGACATTCAGTACTTC CASSSPGLAKDIQYF
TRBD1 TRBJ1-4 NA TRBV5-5 TGTGCCAGCAGCTTGGTATGGGACAGGGGAGTTAGGGCAACTAATGAAAAACTGTTTTTT CASSLVWDRGVRATNEKLFF
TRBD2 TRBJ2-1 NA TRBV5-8 TGTGCCAGCAGTCACCTAGCGGGGGCAGGGGGCTACAATGAGCAGTTCTTC CASSHLAGAGGYNEQFF
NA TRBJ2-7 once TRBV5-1 TGCGCCAGCAGCTTGGTTCCGGAGGGCGGCTACGAGCAGTACTTC CASSLVPEGGYEQYF
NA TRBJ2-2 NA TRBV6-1 TGTGCCAGCAGTGAAGTCCCTACCACCGGGGAGCTGTTTTTT CASSEVPTTGELFF
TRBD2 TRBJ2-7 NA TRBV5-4 TGTGCCAGCAGCTTGGGAGGACTAGCGAACTACGAGCAGTACTTC CASSLGGLANYEQYF
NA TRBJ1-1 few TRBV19 TGTGCCAGTATAGATCGGGCACTGAACACTGAAGCTTTCTTT CASIDRALNTEAFF